Below, 12 T cell receptor beta chains from the same sample are listed, as sequenced in a study of blood T cell repertoires in COVID-19. The table came from immunoSEQ multiplex PCR; TCRdb's copy has only in-frame clones and leaves some out. The sample contains approximately 150,000 clones, around 90% of which appear only once. The specimen sequenced was peripheral blood. The receptors here all came from a woman aged 55 to 70 who had recovered from COVID-19.

This rearrangement joins TRBV5-1 to TRBJ2-7, with D hard to call. V lost 0 bases, J lost 6 bases, and 13 bases lay in between. Looked up from germline, CDR1 is SGHRS and CDR2 is YFSETQ. The CDR3 loop spans 14 amino acids. The CDR3 sequence is CASSLGVVEAEQYF. In DNA, the CDR3 is TGCGCCAGCAGCTTGGGGGTAGTAGAGGCCGAGCAGTACTTC.

CDR3 residues: CASSLAQGVDQPQHF. In DNA, the CDR3 is TGTGCCAGCAGCTTAGCGCAGGGGGTCGACCAGCCCCAGCATTTT. The chain is built from TRBV7-8 and TRBJ1-5, with 7 bases that match TRBD1. The length of the CDR3 is 15 residues. The V segment lost 0 bases and the J segment 7 bases; nucleotides outside the gene matches: 6. Germline V lookup: CDR1 SGHVS, CDR2 FQNEAQ.

The chain links TRBV2 to TRBJ2-2, with D possibly TRBD1 on 5 matching bases. V shed 6 bases and J shed 1 base, with 6 bases lying between them. Germline V gene sequence: CDR1 SNHLY, CDR2 FYNNEI. The CDR3 is 13 residues long. The CDR3 DNA reads as TGTGCCAGCAGCGGACAGAACACCGGGGAGCTGTTTTTT. As protein: CASSGQNTGELFF.

The chain joins TRBV28 to TRBJ2-4; weak D call: TRBD1 (6 bases). The V end lost 4 bases, the J end lost 1 base, and 11 bases lay between the germline ends. Germline V gene data show CDR1 as MDHEN and CDR2 as SYDVKM. The CDR3 extends over 15 amino acids. CDR3 protein: CASSSGRGAKNIQYF. CDR3 bases: TGTGCCAGCAGTTCAGGCAGGGGTGCCAAAAACATTCAGTACTTC.

The rearrangement links TRBV5-5 to TRBJ2-5; D unclear. This CDR3 has 13 amino acids. Germline V gene lookup returns CDR1 SGHKS and CDR2 YYEKEE (reference sequence). V was shortened by 0 bases and J by 5 bases, with 8 bases between the two germline ends. The CDR3 reads CASSLDLEETQYF. DNA for the CDR3: TGTGCCAGCAGCTTGGATCTCGAGGAGACCCAGTACTTC. The whole variable domain, remainder taken from reference TRBV5-5 and TRBJ2-5, is DAGVTQSPTHLIKTRGQQVTLRCSPISGHKSVSWYQQVLGQGPQFIFQYYEKEERGRGNFPDRFSARQFPNYSSELNVNALLLGDSALYLCASSLDLEETQYFGPGTRLLVL.

This clone was recorded once. The chain employs TRBV7-8 and TRBJ2-4, with D perhaps matching TRBD2 (6 bases). The V end lost 1 base, the J end lost 6 bases, and 13 bases lay between the germline ends. The V gene's germline CDR1 is SGHVS and CDR2 FQNEAQ. This CDR3 comprises 15 residues. The CDR3 DNA follows: TGTGCCAGCAGCTTAGAGGGTCGGGGGTTAAACATTCAGTACTTC. Its protein is CASSLEGRGLNIQYF.

The chain joins TRBV2 to TRBJ2-7, with D perhaps TRBD1 (5 bases). From germline, CDR1 is SNHLY and CDR2 FYNNEI. This CDR3 comprises 14 residues. Deletions cut 3 bases from V and 2 bases from J, with 11 bases between. The CDR3 reads CASSDQGMTYEQYF. CDR3 coding DNA: TGTGCCAGCAGTGATCAGGGAATGACCTACGAGCAGTACTTC.

This sequence joins TRBV9 and TRBJ2-7; 9 bases agree with TRBD1. The CDR3 totals 16 residues. The V gene end was trimmed by 4 bases and the J gene end by 5 bases; junction bases not matched to a gene: 13. Germline CDR1 reads SGDLS; CDR2 reads YYNGEE. The CDR3 region is CASSPSPGTGPDEQYF. The CDR3 coding sequence is TGTGCCAGCAGCCCCTCACCCGGGACAGGGCCCGACGAGCAGTACTTC.

This clone was counted a single time. The CDR3 DNA is TGTGCCAGTAGTATTCCTTTACAAACTGGCTACACCTTC. It translates to CASSIPLQTGYTF. This chain connects TRBV19 to TRBJ1-2; D uncertain. Germline CDR1 LNHDA, CDR2 SQIVND (reference sequence). V was pared by 3 bases and J by 7 bases, with 12 bases between. CDR3 size: 13 residues. Supplemented by reference TRBV19 and TRBJ1-2, the full variable domain reads DGGITQSPKYLFRKEGQNVTLSCEQNLNHDAMYWYRQDPGQGLRLIYYSQIVNDFQKGDIAEGYSVSREKKESFPLTVTSAQKNPTAFYLCASSIPLQTGYTFGSGTRLTVV.

This clone was seen once. V and J are TRBV3-1 (or the pseudogene TRBV3-2) and TRBJ2-2; 10 nucleotides line up with TRBD1. J lost 3 bases, V lost 6 bases, and 7 bases had no gene match. Germline CDR1 reads LGHDT; CDR2 reads YNNKEL (reference sequence). This CDR3 contains 16 residues. The CDR3 DNA follows: TGTGCCAGCAGTCGAAAGGGACAGGGGTACACCGGGGAGCTGTTTTTT. Residues: CASSRKGQGYTGELFF.

This chain links TRBV2 with TRBJ1-2; tentatively, D is TRBD1 (6 bases). Germline V gene data show CDR1 as SNHLY and CDR2 as FYNNEI. This CDR3 region has 13 residues. Trimming took off 8 bases at V and 0 bases at J, with 10 bases between the two ends. As DNA, the CDR3 is TGTGCCAGCGCAAGGGACACTAACTATGGCTACACCTTC. Translated: CASARDTNYGYTF.

The V gene is TRBV6-2 or TRBV6-3, the J gene TRBJ1-2, with 8 bases aligning to TRBD1. Germline CDR1 MNHEY, CDR2 SVGEGT. This CDR3 spans 13 amino acids. After removal of 7 bases from V and 8 bases from J, the junction contained 9 bases not matched to a gene. The CDR3 sequence: CASTPGQARGYTF. The CDR3 DNA reads as TGTGCCAGCACCCCGGGACAGGCCCGAGGCTACACCTTC.